Listed here are 22 T cell receptor beta chains from one sample, sequenced in a study of STAT5B mutations in CD4+ large granular lymphocyte leukemia. TCRdb's table, derived via immunoSEQ multiplex PCR, lists solely in-frame clones and lacks some. The table includes 30,000 to 40,000 clones, more than 60% detected once. Sequencing was carried out using CD4+ T cells from blood buffy coats. The receptor source for this set is a human donor in good health.

This chain links TRBV7-8 with TRBJ1-1; D perhaps matches TRBD1 (5 bases). The CDR3 contains 14 residues. The V gene's germline CDR1 is SGHVS and CDR2 FQNEAQ. Between the trimmed V and J ends, which lost 4 bases and 4 bases, there was a span of 13 bases. In DNA, the CDR3 is TGTGCCAGCAGCTCCCCCCGGGGGGTCACTGAAGCTTTCTTT. Amino acids: CASSSPRGVTEAFF.

The table lists this clone with a few counts. The rearrangement uses TRBV10-2 and TRBJ1-3; D is uncertain. V was shortened by 3 bases and J by 0 bases, with 6 bases between the two germline ends. The CDR3 has 14 residues. Per germline, CDR1 WSHSY and CDR2 SAAADI. This chain's CDR3 is CASSDNGSGNTIYF. CDR3 sequence (DNA): TGCGCCAGCAGTGATAATGGCTCTGGAAACACCATATATTTT.

The CDR3 reads CASSEYRGRGGKNIQYF. The CDR3 nucleotides read TGTGCCAGCAGTGAATATCGGGGAAGGGGCGGCAAAAACATTCAGTACTTC. The chain employs TRBV25-1 and TRBJ2-4; D may be TRBD1 or TRBD2 (5 bases each). Trimming took off 0 bases at V and 3 bases at J, with 15 bases between the two ends. This CDR3 has 17 amino acids. CDR1 MGHDK and CDR2 SYGVNS come from the germline V gene.

The chain links TRBV5-8 to TRBJ2-3, with 7 bases that match TRBD2. Germline assignment: CDR1 SGHTS and CDR2 YDEGEE. The CDR3 runs 15 residues. The trim removed 1 base at V and 3 bases at J, leaving 5 bases unmatched. CDR3 amino acids: CASSLKGAGTDTQYF. The CDR3 coding sequence is TGTGCCAGCAGCTTGAAGGGAGCGGGAACAGATACGCAGTATTTT.

The CDR3 sequence is CASSYSYRNTEAFF. DNA for the CDR3: TGTGCCAGCAGTTACTCGTACAGGAACACTGAAGCTTTCTTT. The J gene is TRBJ1-1, the V gene TRBV6-6; D is undetermined. Trimming took off 0 bases at V and 1 base at J, with 6 bases between the two ends. The length of the CDR3 is 14 residues. The germline CDR1 and CDR2 sequences are MNHNY and SVGAGI (reference sequence).

The gene calls are TRBV5-1 and TRBJ1-1; D is perhaps TRBD1 (5 bases). V lost 3 bases and J lost 1, with 16 bases in between. This CDR3 has 16 residues. Germline CDR1 and CDR2: SGHRS and YFSETQ. CDR3: CASSSLPGRGNTEAFF. In nucleotides, the CDR3 is TGCGCCAGCAGCTCACTTCCGGGACGGGGGAACACTGAAGCTTTCTTT.

As DNA, the CDR3 is TGTGCCAGCAGTGAAGACAGGAACCGAGGGCAATATGGCAATCAGCCCCAGCATTTT. Translated: CASSEDRNRGQYGNQPQHF. V is TRBV6-1 and J is TRBJ1-5; TRBD1 might be the D (5 bases). CDR3 length equals 19 residues. The germline gives CDR1 MNHNS, CDR2 SASEGT. The V end was cut by 1 base, the J end by 2 bases, with 21 bases between.

This clone showed up just once. The V gene is TRBV6-5, the J gene TRBJ2-1; D is uncertain. Germline CDR1 is MNHEY and CDR2 is SVGAGI. The CDR3 extends over 15 amino acids. V lost 6 bases, J lost 4 bases, and 16 bases lay in between. The CDR3 coding sequence is TGTGCCAGCAGCGACGACTGGAGACTTTACAATGAGCAGTTCTTC. This sequence encodes CASSDDWRLYNEQFF.

The chain is built from TRBV6-1 and TRBJ1-6; possibly TRBD1 for D (6 bases). CDR3 length: 12 amino acids. Germline V CDR1 and CDR2: MNHNS, SASEGT. Trimming cost V 3 bases and J 14 bases, with 11 bases left between them. The CDR3 loop is CASSEMGGSLHF. The CDR3 DNA reads as TGTGCCAGCAGTGAGATGGGGGGCTCCCTCCACTTT.

The rearrangement links TRBV6-5 to TRBJ2-3; D is unresolved. Trimming took off 5 bases at V and 2 bases at J, with 11 bases between the two ends. This CDR3 has 14 amino acids. Germline V gene sequence: CDR1 MNHEY, CDR2 SVGAGI. The CDR3 here is CASSVRANTDTQYF. CDR3 nucleotide sequence: TGTGCCAGCAGTGTCAGAGCAAACACAGATACGCAGTATTTT.

The sample holds a few counts of this clone. The J gene is TRBJ1-1, the V gene TRBV2; D gene uncertain. V shed 9 bases and J shed 0 bases, with 8 bases lying between them. CDR1 and CDR2 (germline): SNHLY, FYNNEI. This CDR3 has 12 amino acids. CDR3 in DNA: TGTGCCAGTTCGAGGGTGAACACTGAAGCTTTCTTT. Protein: CASSRVNTEAFF.

V usage is TRBV6-6 and J usage is TRBJ1-1, with 7 bases lining up with TRBD1. Per the germline V gene, CDR1 is MNHNY and CDR2 is SVGAGI (reference sequence). The CDR3 totals 15 residues. V lost 5 bases to trimming and J lost 0 bases; unmatched junction nucleotides: 6. The CDR3 here is CASSPTGQMNTEAFF. In DNA form, the CDR3 reads TGTGCCAGCAGTCCGACGGGACAGATGAACACTGAAGCTTTCTTT.

The chain is built from TRBV18 and TRBJ1-1; TRBD1 matches 9 bases. The CDR3 has 14 amino acids. V shed 3 bases and J 11 bases; nucleotides not matched to a gene: 10. CDR1 and CDR2 (germline): KGHSH, LQKENI. CDR3 region: CASSPGTGNENAFF. In DNA, the CDR3 is TGTGCCAGCTCACCCGGGACAGGGAATGAGAACGCTTTCTTT.

This chain's CDR3 is CASHRVPRDEQYF. In DNA, the CDR3 is TGTGCCAGCCACCGGGTCCCGAGGGACGAGCAGTACTTC. This rearrangement joins TRBV6-1 to TRBJ2-7; TRBD2 is a possible D gene (5 bases). Trimming took 8 bases from V and 5 from J, leaving 16 bases between them. The germline V gene encodes CDR1 MNHNS and CDR2 SASEGT. The CDR3 covers 13 residues.

This clone was found a few times. This chain uses TRBV13 with TRBJ1-4; D call uncertain. Trimming pared 2 bases from V and 10 bases from J, leaving 11 bases between. CDR1 is PRHDT and CDR2 is FYEKMQ in the germline V gene (reference sequence). This CDR3 has 13 residues. CDR3: CASSLTPVGKLFF. In DNA, the CDR3 is TGTGCCAGCAGCTTAACCCCGGTCGGAAAACTGTTTTTT.

The sample holds one count of this clone. This chain joins TRBV2 and TRBJ1-3, with 7 bases identical to TRBD1. The CDR3 loop spans 13 amino acids. Germline assignment: CDR1 SNHLY and CDR2 FYNNEI. J lost 8 bases, V lost 6 bases, and 7 bases had no gene match. The DNA for the CDR3 is TGTGCCAGCAGGCCAACAGGGGTATACACCATATATTTT. Translated, it gives CASRPTGVYTIYF.

CDR3 region: CASSNKGAEAFF. The CDR3 DNA sequence: TGTGCCAGCAGTAACAAGGGGGCCGAAGCTTTCTTT. J is TRBJ1-1 and V is TRBV6-5; 7 bases fit TRBD1. V lost 5 bases to trimming and J lost 8 bases; unmatched junction nucleotides: 5. The CDR3 spans 12 residues. Per the germline V gene, CDR1 is MNHEY and CDR2 is SVGAGI.

V gene TRBV19 combines with J gene TRBJ1-1; the match to TRBD1 covers 8 bases. The CDR3 runs 17 residues. Germline V gives CDR1 LNHDA, CDR2 SQIVND (reference sequence). V lost 4 bases and J lost 4; bases outside the gene matches: 14. The CDR3 DNA follows: TGTGCCAGTAGTAGACAGGGGACGTCAGCTGGGCCCACTGAAGCTTTCTTT. The encoded protein is CASSRQGTSAGPTEAFF.

The V call is TRBV5-1, the J call TRBJ1-1; possible D gene TRBD1, 5 bases. Germline-derived CDR1 and CDR2 are SGHRS and YFSETQ. Trimming shortened V by 2 bases and J by 10 bases, and 12 bases separated the two germline ends. CDR3 length equals 12 residues. As DNA, the CDR3 is TGCGCCAGCAGCTTAACCAGGGATAGAGCTTTCTTT. This sequence encodes CASSLTRDRAFF.

This clone was detected once. V is TRBV7-2 and J is TRBJ2-5, with unresolved D. V dropped 5 bases and J dropped 0 bases, with 13 bases sitting between them. Germline V lookup: CDR1 SGHTA, CDR2 FQGNSA. CDR3 length equals 15 residues. CDR3 amino acids: CASSPKAAYQETQYF. The CDR3 region has the DNA TGTGCCAGCAGCCCGAAGGCAGCCTACCAAGAGACCCAGTACTTC.

The V call is TRBV19, the J call TRBJ2-3; TRBD1 or TRBD2 may be the D gene (6 bases each). The germline V gene has CDR1 LNHDA and CDR2 SQIVND (reference sequence). V was clipped by 9 bases and J by 0 bases, with 19 bases between them. The CDR3 loop spans 16 amino acids. The CDR3 here is CASRGGGSSSTDTQYF. The CDR3 nucleotides are TGTGCCAGCAGGGGAGGAGGTTCCTCTAGCACAGATACGCAGTATTTT.

The CDR3 bases are TGTGCCAGCAGCCGGAACCTAGGACAGGGAGTGGACGAGCAGTACTTC. It is translated as CASSRNLGQGVDEQYF. The chain employs TRBV11-2 and TRBJ2-7; TRBD1 agrees at 8 bases. The CDR3 has 16 amino acids. V shed 5 bases and J 5 bases; nucleotides not matched to a gene: 14. Germline V gives CDR1 SGHAT, CDR2 FQNNGV.